This T cell receptor beta chain was sequenced in a study of OX40 agonist ivuxolimab in advanced cancers. Overall study context: The treatment was a fully human IgG2 OX40 agonist, ivuxolimab. Males comprised about 84% of the group, whose mean age was around 62 years (range roughly 20 to 90).

Trimming shortened V by 3 bases and J by 2 bases, and 9 bases separated the two germline ends. Germline CDR1 reads SGHRS; CDR2 reads YFSETQ. The CDR3 sequence is 13 residues long. Only a few counts were recorded for this clone. Its antigen is unidentified. Study results and limitations: Blood T cells, both CD4+ and CD8+, expanded clonally by week 6 at 0.1 to 3.0 mg/kg.

Assay used: immunoSEQ multiplex PCR; TCRdb lists only in-frame clones, some missing. The data show over 40,000 clones, 80% to 85% seen once. The clonotype comes from an adult with an advanced solid tumor such as melanoma, head and neck, liver or kidney cancer. The gene calls are TRBV5-1 and TRBJ2-7; D is uncertain. The material sequenced was CD4+ or CD8+ T cells sorted from blood, taken in a trial of the OX40 agonist ivuxolimab. This CDR3 is CASSSQLAYEQYF. CDR3 sequence (DNA): TGCGCCAGCAGCTCCCAATTGGCCTACGAGCAGTACTTC.